One sample yielded the 2 T cell receptor beta chains listed below, sequenced in a study of blood T cell repertoires in COVID-19. Sequenced by immunoSEQ multiplex PCR; TCRdb stores in-frame clones only, minus some. The sample gives approximately 220,000 clones, about nine tenths of which show up once; about 4.1% is in the top ten. Sample: peripheral blood. The receptors here all came from a man aged 50 to 60 with acute or convalescent COVID-19.

The chain is built from TRBV5-1 and TRBJ1-1; D possibly corresponds to TRBD1 (6 bases). The CDR3 spans 16 residues. Per germline, CDR1 SGHRS and CDR2 YFSETQ. With 3 bases removed from V and 2 bases from J, the gap between germline ends came to 17 bases. The CDR3 sequence: CASSSRTAATNTEAFF. The CDR3 coding sequence is TGCGCCAGCAGCTCAAGGACAGCCGCCACCAACACTGAAGCTTTCTTT.

This clone was seen just once. This sequence joins TRBV5-4 and TRBJ2-1, with a tentative D call TRBD1 (5 bases). The CDR3 contains 13 residues. V lost 2 bases to trimming and J lost 9 bases, with 12 bases between them. Germline CDR1 is SGHNT and CDR2 is YYREEE (reference sequence). In DNA form, the CDR3 reads TGTGCCAGCAGCTTACAGGCAACCAGTGAGCAGTTCTTC. Amino acid sequence: CASSLQATSEQFF.